This T cell receptor beta chain was captured by sequencing in a study of cytomegalovirus exposure and HLA in healthy donors. The PCR ran on 60 Vbeta and 13 Jbeta primers. The data were produced by immunoSEQ multiplex PCR, yet TCRdb's version contains in-frame clones alone and is incomplete. The table records about 78,000 clones, about 64% of them present only once. Germline CDR1 is KGHSH and CDR2 is LQKENI. The CDR3 covers 18 residues. Trimming removed 3 bases at V and 2 bases at J, with 22 bases between. The origin of this receptor is a man in his thirties or forties in good health and CMV-seropositive. This rearrangement joins TRBV18 to TRBJ2-5, with D perhaps matching TRBD2 (7 bases). Sequencing used PBMCs. The CDR3 DNA sequence: TGTGCCAGCTCACCGAACCTAGGGGGGGCTCGGGGTCAAGAGACCCAGTACTTC. Its protein product is CASSPNLGGARGQETQYF.